Presented here are 11 T cell receptor beta chains from one specimen sequenced in a study of Graves' ophthalmopathy and Graves' hyperthyroidism. RNA transcripts were the source from which TCR beta CDR3 regions were amplified. The first round was an RT-PCR with HTBI primers, and the second round was a multiplex PCR. TCRdb independently ran MiXCR on the multiplex PCR reads; one entry per CDR3 protein. The table has roughly 410,000 distinct CDR3 sequences, 15% seen once. Sequencing was done on a sample of peripheral blood. These receptors all stem from a woman aged 18-30 years with stable Graves' hyperthyroidism.

This clonotype was detected only a few times. The chain links TRBV19 to TRBJ1-1; D is unclear. Trimming removed 5 bases at V and 2 bases at J, with 15 bases between. The CDR3 has 15 amino acids. The germline CDR1 and CDR2 sequences are LNHDA and SQIVND (reference sequence). Here the CDR3 reads CASSPSKTINTEAFF. CDR3 DNA sequence: TGTGCCAGTAGTCCATCCAAGACCATCAACACTGAAGCTTTCTTT.

This clonotype was seen ten or more times. The rearrangement links TRBV9 to TRBJ1-2; 7 bases fit TRBD1. From germline, CDR1 is SGDLS and CDR2 YYNGEE. With V trimmed by 4 bases and J by 5 bases, 11 bases remained unmatched. The CDR3 spans 15 residues. The CDR3 loop is CASSTRRGGGYGYTF. The CDR3 DNA follows: TGTGCCAGCAGCACCCGGAGAGGGGGCGGGTATGGCTACACCTTC. The full variable domain, in which reference TRBV9 and TRBJ1-2 provide the parts outside the CDR3, is DSGVTQTPKHLITATGQRVTLRCSPRSGDLSVYWYQQSLDQGLQFLIQYYNGEERAKGNILERFSAQQFPDLHSELNLSSLELGDSALYFCASSTRRGGGYGYTFGSGTRLTVV.

This clonotype has ten or more counts. The chain recombines TRBV10-3 with TRBJ1-2; 7 bases are shared with TRBD1. This CDR3 spans 14 amino acids. Germline V gene data show CDR1 as ENHRY and CDR2 as SYGVKD. The trim removed 2 bases at V and 2 bases at J, leaving 2 bases unmatched. CDR3 residues: CAISETGQNYGYTF. As DNA, the CDR3 is TGTGCCATCAGTGAGACGGGACAGAACTATGGCTACACCTTC.

This clonotype was observed a handful of times. The J gene is TRBJ2-2, the V gene TRBV2; possible D gene TRBD1, 6 bases. Germline V CDR1 and CDR2: SNHLY, FYNNEI. Trimming shortened V by 7 bases and J by 3 bases, and 9 bases separated the two germline ends. The CDR3 is 13 residues long. Written as DNA, the CDR3 is TGTGCCAGCAACGCAGGGGACACCGGGGAGCTGTTTTTT. The encoded protein is CASNAGDTGELFF.

This clonotype came up many times. This rearrangement joins TRBV14 to TRBJ2-5; unclear D gene. CDR1 SGHDN and CDR2 FVKESK come from the germline V gene. The CDR3 totals 14 residues. V lost 0 bases and J 2 bases, leaving 7 bases between the germline ends. This chain's CDR3 is CASSQEIRQETQYF. The CDR3 DNA follows: TGTGCCAGCAGCCAAGAAATTCGGCAAGAGACCCAGTACTTC.

Of note for this clonotype: This likely comes from a read error, as the CDR3 has no conserved phenylalanine or tryptophan at its end. This chain joins TRBV12-3 or TRBV12-4 and TRBJ1-2; no reliable D call. CDR3 length: 11 residues. The ends were cut back, 3 bases at V and 5 bases at J, with 4 bases in the middle. The CDR3 bases are TGTGCCAGCAGTTTCGGTTATGGCTACACCTAC. This encodes CASSFGYGYTY.

This clonotype was found many times. This chain joins TRBV20-1 and TRBJ1-1; TRBD1 is a possible D gene (6 bases). Trimming pared 4 bases from V and 4 bases from J, leaving 13 bases between. CDR3 length equals 13 residues. Germline V gene sequence: CDR1 DFQATT, CDR2 SNEGSKA (reference sequence). CDR3 sequence: CSAIQGPGTEAFF. The CDR3 region has the DNA TGCAGTGCTATACAGGGCCCGGGCACTGAAGCTTTCTTT.

This clonotype was picked up many times. In nucleotides, the CDR3 is TGTGCCAGCAGTTCCACGACAGACCAATACACTGAAGCTTTCTTT. This encodes CASSSTTDQYTEAFF. V is TRBV12-3 or TRBV12-4 and J is TRBJ1-1, with a tentative D call TRBD1 (5 bases). The V end lost 4 bases, the J end lost 3 bases, and 15 bases lay between the germline ends. The CDR3 has 15 residues.

This clonotype was observed many times. CDR3 amino acids: CATSWASPYEQYF. The CDR3 DNA follows: TGTGCCACCTCCTGGGCCTCCCCCTACGAGCAGTACTTC. V gene TRBV15 combines with J gene TRBJ2-7, with D unresolved. The CDR3 runs to 13 residues. Trimming removed 8 bases from V and 2 bases from J, with 13 bases in between. Germline V gives CDR1 LNHNV, CDR2 YYDKDF (reference sequence).

This clonotype was counted at least ten times. An end of the junction does not agree with germline; a read error may underlie this. The genes are TRBV6-2 or TRBV6-3 and TRBJ1-2; no clear D gene. The germline V gene encodes CDR1 MNHEY and CDR2 SVGEGT. This CDR3 spans 12 amino acids. CDR3 nucleotides: TGTGCCTGCAGAAAGGAGCACTATGGCTACACCTTC. It yields the protein CACRKEHYGYTF.

This clonotype was seen just once. It is likely a read error, because the conserved phenylalanine at the end of the CDR3 is missing. The genes are TRBV6-5 and TRBJ1-5; D gene ambiguous. The germline gives CDR1 MNHEY, CDR2 SVGAGI. The CDR3 is 14 amino acids. The V end lost 3 bases, the J end lost 1 base, and 7 bases lay between the germline ends. The CDR3 sequence is CASSYRASNQPQHL. The CDR3 nucleotides read TGTGCCAGCAGTTATCGCGCGAGCAATCAGCCCCAGCATCTT.